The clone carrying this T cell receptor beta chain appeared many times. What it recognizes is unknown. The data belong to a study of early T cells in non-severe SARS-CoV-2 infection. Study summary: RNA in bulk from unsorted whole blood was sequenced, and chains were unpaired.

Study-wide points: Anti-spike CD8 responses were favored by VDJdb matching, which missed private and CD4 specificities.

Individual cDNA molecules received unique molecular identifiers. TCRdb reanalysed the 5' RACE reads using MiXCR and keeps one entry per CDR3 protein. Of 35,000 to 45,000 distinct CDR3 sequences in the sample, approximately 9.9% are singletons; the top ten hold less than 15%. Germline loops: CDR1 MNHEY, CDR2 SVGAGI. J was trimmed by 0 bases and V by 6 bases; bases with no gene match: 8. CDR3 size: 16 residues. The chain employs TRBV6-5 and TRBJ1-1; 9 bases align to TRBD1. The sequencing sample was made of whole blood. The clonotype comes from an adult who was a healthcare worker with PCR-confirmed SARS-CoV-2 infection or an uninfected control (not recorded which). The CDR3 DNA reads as TGTGCCAGCAGGTCGACAGGGGGACCATTGAACACTGAAGCTTTCTTT. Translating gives CASRSTGGPLNTEAFF.